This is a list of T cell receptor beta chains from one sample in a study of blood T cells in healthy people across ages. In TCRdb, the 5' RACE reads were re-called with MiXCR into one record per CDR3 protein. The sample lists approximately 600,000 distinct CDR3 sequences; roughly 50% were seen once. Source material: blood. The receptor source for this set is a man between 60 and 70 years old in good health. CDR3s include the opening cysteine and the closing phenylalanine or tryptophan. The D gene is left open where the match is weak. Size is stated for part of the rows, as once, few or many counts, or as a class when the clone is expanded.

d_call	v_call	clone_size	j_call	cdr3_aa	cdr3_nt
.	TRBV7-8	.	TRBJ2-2	CASSLLGQPANTGELFF	TGTGCCAGCAGCTTACTAGGACAGCCCGCGAACACCGGGGAGCTGTTTTTT
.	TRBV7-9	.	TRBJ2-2	CARTRDGNTGELFF	TGTGCCAGGACTAGGGACGGGAACACCGGGGAGCTGTTTTTT
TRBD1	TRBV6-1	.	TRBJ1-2	CASSPGTVNGGYTF	TGTGCCAGCAGTCCCGGGACAGTTAACGGTGGCTACACCTTC
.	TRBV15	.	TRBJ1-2	CATSRDRAYGYTF	TGTGCCACCAGCAGAGATCGGGCCTATGGCTACACCTTC
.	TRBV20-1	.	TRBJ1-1	CSARVGGGGRTEAFF	TGCAGTGCTAGAGTTGGGGGTGGGGGGAGGACTGAAGCTTTCTTT
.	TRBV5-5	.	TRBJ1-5	CASSERPLSNQPQHF	TGTGCCAGCAGCGAAAGACCGTTAAGCAATCAGCCCCAGCATTTT
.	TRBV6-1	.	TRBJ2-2	CASLLAKSLGELFF	TGTGCCAGCTTGCTAGCCAAATCGTTGGGGGAGCTGTTTTTT
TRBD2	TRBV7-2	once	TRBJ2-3	CASSPLAGNTDTQYF	TGTGCCAGCAGCCCACTAGCGGGGAACACAGATACGCAGTATTTT
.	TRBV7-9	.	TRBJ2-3	CASSLGARDTQYF	TGTGCCAGCAGCTTAGGAGCCCGAGATACGCAGTATTTT
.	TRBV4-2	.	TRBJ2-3	CASSLNRGGRETQYF	TGTGCCAGCAGCCTCAACCGGGGTGGACGAGAGACGCAGTATTTT
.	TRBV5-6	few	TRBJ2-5	CASSVTGETQYF	TGTGCCAGCAGTGTCACCGGAGAGACCCAGTACTTC